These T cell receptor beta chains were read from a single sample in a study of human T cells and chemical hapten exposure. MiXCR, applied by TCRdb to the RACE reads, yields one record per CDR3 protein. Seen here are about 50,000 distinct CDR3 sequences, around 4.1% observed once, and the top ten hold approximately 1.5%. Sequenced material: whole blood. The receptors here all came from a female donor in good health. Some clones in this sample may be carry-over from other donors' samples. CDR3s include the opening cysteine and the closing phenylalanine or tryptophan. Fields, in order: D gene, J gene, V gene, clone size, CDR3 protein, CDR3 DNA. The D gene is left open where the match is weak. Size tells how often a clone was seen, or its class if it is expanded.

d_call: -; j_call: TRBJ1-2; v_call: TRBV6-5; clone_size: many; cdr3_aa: CAVGLQGNYGYTF; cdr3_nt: TGTGCCGTTGGATTACAGGGCAACTATGGCTACACCTTC
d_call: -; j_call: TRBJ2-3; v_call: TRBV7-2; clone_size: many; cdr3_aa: CASSLRTGTDTQYF; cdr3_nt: TGTGCCAGCAGCCTACGGACTGGGACAGATACGCAGTATTTT
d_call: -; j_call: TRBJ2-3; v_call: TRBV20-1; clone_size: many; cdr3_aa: CSARVVDTQYF; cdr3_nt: TGCAGTGCTAGAGTCGTAGATACGCAGTATTTT
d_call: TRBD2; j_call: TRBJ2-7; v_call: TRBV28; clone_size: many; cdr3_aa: CASSPPPGGYEQYF; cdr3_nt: TGTGCCAGCAGTCCCCCCCCGGGGGGCTACGAGCAGTACTTC
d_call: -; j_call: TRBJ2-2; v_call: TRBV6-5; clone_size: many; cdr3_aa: CASSRDLGELFF; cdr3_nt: TGTGCCAGCAGTCGGGACCTTGGGGAGCTGTTTTTT
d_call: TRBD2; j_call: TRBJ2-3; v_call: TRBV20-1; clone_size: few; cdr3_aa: CSARGGKTGGGCTDTQYF; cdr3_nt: TGCAGTGCTAGAGGAGGAAAAACCGGCGGGGGGTGTACAGATACGCAGTATTTT
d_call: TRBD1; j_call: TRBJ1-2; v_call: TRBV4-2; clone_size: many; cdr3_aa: CASSQEGDSPGYGYTF; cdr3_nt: TGTGCCAGCAGCCAAGAGGGGGACAGCCCGGGCTATGGCTACACCTTC
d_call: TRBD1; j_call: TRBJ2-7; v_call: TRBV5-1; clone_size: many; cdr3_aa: CASRLTGTGDYEQYF; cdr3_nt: TGCGCCAGCAGATTAACCGGGACAGGGGACTACGAGCAGTACTTC
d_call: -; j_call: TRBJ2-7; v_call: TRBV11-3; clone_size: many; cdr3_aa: CASSLPPTGLEGQYF; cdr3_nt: TGTGCCAGCAGCTTACCGCCGACAGGGTTGGAGGGTCAGTACTTC
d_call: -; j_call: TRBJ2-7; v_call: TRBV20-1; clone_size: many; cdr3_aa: CSAYQGNSYEQYF; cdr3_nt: TGCAGTGCCTACCAGGGGAACTCCTACGAGCAGTACTTC